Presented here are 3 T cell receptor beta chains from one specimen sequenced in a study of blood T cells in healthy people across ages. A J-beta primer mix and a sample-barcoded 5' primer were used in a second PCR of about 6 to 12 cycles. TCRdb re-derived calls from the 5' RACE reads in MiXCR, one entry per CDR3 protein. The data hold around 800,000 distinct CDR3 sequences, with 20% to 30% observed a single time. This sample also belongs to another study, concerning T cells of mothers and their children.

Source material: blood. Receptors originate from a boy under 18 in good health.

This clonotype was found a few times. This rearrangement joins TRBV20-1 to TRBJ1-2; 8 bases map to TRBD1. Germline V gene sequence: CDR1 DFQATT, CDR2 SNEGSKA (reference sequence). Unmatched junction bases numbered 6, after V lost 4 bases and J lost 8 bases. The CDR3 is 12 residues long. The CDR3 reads CSAIQGARGYTF. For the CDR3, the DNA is TGCAGTGCTATCCAGGGGGCGAGGGGCTACACCTTC.

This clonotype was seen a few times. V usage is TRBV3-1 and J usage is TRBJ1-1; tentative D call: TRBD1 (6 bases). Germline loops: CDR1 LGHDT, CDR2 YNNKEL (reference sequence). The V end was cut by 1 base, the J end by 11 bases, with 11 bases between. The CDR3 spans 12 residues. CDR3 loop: CASSQGGQRAFF. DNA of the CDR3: TGTGCCAGCAGCCAAGGCGGACAGCGGGCTTTCTTT.

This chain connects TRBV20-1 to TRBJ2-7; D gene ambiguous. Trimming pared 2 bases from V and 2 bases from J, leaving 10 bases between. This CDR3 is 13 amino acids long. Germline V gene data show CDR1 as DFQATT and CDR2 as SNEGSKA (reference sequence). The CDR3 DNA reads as TGCAGTGCTAGAAGCGTATCGACCTACGAGCAGTACTTC. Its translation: CSARSVSTYEQYF.